The sequence of this TCR beta chain was determined in a study of cytomegalovirus exposure and HLA in healthy donors (dated by TCRdb to about 2017). About the study as a whole: In an earlier analysis of 587 of the donors, around 290 Gb of sequence data and 90 million to 130 million unique TCR beta sequences from roughly 180 million T cells were reported. HLA typing included class I and class II loci at four-digit resolution. A later genetic analysis used genome-wide SNP genotypes for about 60% of the roughly 700 donors, treating that subset as a discovery cohort. Across 398 genotyped donors of the cohort, an average of approximately 200,000 unique TCR beta nucleotide sequences per donor were sequenced, and around 19% of those sequences were non-productive. Using immunosequencing, the study profiled T cell repertoires from 666 subjects and related those repertoires to cytomegalovirus serostatus. Typing coverage differed by locus: A, B, C, DRB1 and DQB1 were typed in about 629-630 donors, DQA1 in 522, DPA1 in some 600, and DPB1 in roughly 450. Donor age, sex, ethnicity and CMV serostatus were compiled together with the repertoire data. The study aimed to test whether cataloging public T cell receptors could reveal signatures of past pathogen exposure. An early release covering over 500 HLA-typed donors comprised approximately 290 gigabases of sequencing data and tens of millions of unique TCR sequences. An earlier analysis of around 540 of the donors applied high-throughput TCR beta sequencing to assess whether each TCR beta V gene segment acted as functional or pseudogenic. A later analysis re-analyzed previously published TCR beta repertoires from roughly 600 donors and added high-resolution HLA genotyping to study TCR occurrence patterns. Because of strong linkage in the cohort, roughly five DR-DQ haplotypes were treated as single units for association and clustering. Rather than drawing on any new phenotypic data, the later analysis identified candidate immune exposures from TCR beta sequences and the way those sequences occurred across donors. Among the roughly 390 genotyped donors, around 81% belonged to the genetic ancestry cluster associated with self-reported Caucasian donors. Every repertoire in the discovery cohort had been generated on one and the same sequencing platform. To predict cytomegalovirus infection status, the study brought together high-throughput TCR immunosequencing, statistical association of individual TCRs with disease status, and machine learning. Along with the roughly 610-subject first cohort, a separate validation cohort of some 130 different subjects was used. Overall study outcomes, separate from this receptor: The classifier was reported to diagnose cytomegalovirus status with high specificity and sensitivity in both the original cohort and the validation cohort. At a false discovery rate of 0.05, a later analysis linked under 20,000 TCR beta sequences to specific HLA alleles. While some public TCRs were present in many individuals, most TCR sequences turned up only very rarely across donors. The presence/absence analyses assumed that sequencing depth was roughly uniform across donors, and that assumption may not be true. Several of the top co-occurrence clusters appeared to be linked to parvovirus B19, influenza, CMV and Epstein-Barr virus, according to a later analysis. Linkage disequilibrium might explain the correlated functional status among segregating V segments, but an unknown experimental factor could not be excluded. The only immune exposure information available for the cohort was CMV serostatus. The authors suggested that the approach could potentially be generalized to other disease states and immunological phenotypes. Assigning TCR associations to individual alleles was difficult when HLA alleles, especially DR and DQ, strongly co-occurred. In an earlier analysis of some 640 of the donors, most TCR beta V segments were observed in productive rearrangements about 87% or about 30% of the time, broadly matching IMGT annotations. In a later analysis, HLA-associated TCR beta chains showed more clonal expansion and lower generation probabilities than non-associated chains that were equally common. Only TCR beta chains were sequenced in this cohort, and the absence of alpha or paired-chain data limited detectable features. According to a later analysis, TCR association rates differed among HLA loci, with DRB1 alleles showing the most associated TCRs and HLA-C alleles showing the fewest. The study gave a list of about 160 TCR beta chains associated with cytomegalovirus. Most CMV-associated TCR beta chains appeared to be HLA-restricted in a later analysis, and the HLA associations seemed to be driven largely by CMV exposure. About 15 rarely observed V segments, including chromosome 9 orphons, were excluded from the earlier analysis of about 500 of the donors because counts were too low. In vitro tests confirmed that a few of the cytomegalovirus-associated TCR beta chains recognize cytomegalovirus antigens. Because HLA typing was missing for some donors at each locus, association tests included only the typed subset. A further reported finding was that TCR beta sequences accurately predicted the HLA-A and HLA-B alleles for most subjects in the first cohort. In a later genetic analysis, a missense DCLRE1C variant was associated with V-gene and J-gene trimming of TCR beta chains, and the association was replicated in an independent cohort. A later genetic analysis reported fewer N-insertions in productive TCRs among donors in an Asian-associated ancestry cluster than the roughly 670-donor mean. A cluster of highly shared sequence variants was judged likely to be a technical artifact of the sequencing pipeline.

In total, about 650 healthy bone marrow donors made up the cohort. At the time of sampling, all cohort members were nominally healthy, though unrecorded immune exposures were likely present. The donor was CMV seronegative and was included in the group of a few hundred seronegative cohort members. Every donor gave a peripheral blood sample, and the peripheral blood mononuclear cells from that sample were used for TCR beta sequencing. The Qiagen DNeasy Blood Extraction Kit was used to extract genomic DNA from the blood cell samples. The library was obtained by the immunoSEQ multiplex PCR assay. The multiplex PCR relied on a mix of 60 forward primers for TCR Vbeta segments and 13 reverse primers for TCR Jbeta segments. The CDR3 region of rearranged TCR beta genes was amplified from genomic DNA with a multiplex PCR assay. The amplified TCR beta libraries were sequenced on the Illumina HiSeq System as 87-base-pair reads. The authors processed their data as follows. A later analysis counted approximately 76 million unique TCR beta chains across the 700 or so repertoires, and roughly 10 million of these chains were shared by at least two donors. To remove PCR and sequencing errors, raw reads were error-corrected and collapsed into unique sequences using a nearest-neighbor algorithm that merged closely related sequences. To assign V, D and J gene segments, CDR3 sequences were aligned to IMGT reference sequences. For a sequence to be retained, at least a six-nucleotide match to both a V gene segment and a J gene segment was required. Rearrangements were called productive when the CDR3 lacked stop codons and stayed in frame with V and J; all others were non-productive. Following IMGT convention, CDR3 was defined as the stretch from the second conserved V-encoded cysteine up to the conserved J-encoded phenylalanine. The earlier analysis of 587 of the donors excluded any sequence lacking an unambiguous match to a single V gene segment. An earlier analysis of fewer than 750 of the donors called V segments functional above 56.7% productive rearrangements and segregating when the between-donor standard deviation exceeded 5%. A statistical classification framework was built to diagnose cytomegalovirus status from the catalog of TCR beta chain sequences. V and J gene assignment, in a later analysis, came from comparing TCR nucleotide sequences with IMGT/GENE-DB human TR gene sequences. Using the TCRdist pipeline, a later analysis assigned CDR3 sequences along with most-parsimonious VDJ recombination scenarios. A later analysis defined each TCR beta chain by its CDR3 amino acid sequence plus V-gene family, and excluded reads lacking a unique V-gene family. A later analysis removed over 500 highly shared, low-generation-probability nucleotide sequences to deal with suspected cross-contamination and a sequencing artifact. A later analysis calculated a clonal expansion index for each public chain from normalized within-repertoire ranks of inferred template counts. In a later analysis, generation probabilities were computed with a VDJ recombination model fitted to out-of-frame rearrangements, and the resulting probabilities were checked against IGoR. In a later analysis, hypergeometric tests were used to score TCR-TCR, TCR-HLA and TCR-CMV co-occurrence, with a repertoire-size bias correction applied to TCR pairs. A later analysis estimated false discovery rates by permuting HLA or CMV assignments 20 times. In a later analysis, co-occurring TCRs were grouped using DBSCAN, and TCRdist sequence similarity was added for clustering within HLA-allele-positive subsets. Repertoires with fewer than 30,000 or more than 120,000 public chains, plus five repertoires with anomalous nucleotide sharing, were excluded from co-occurrence clustering. TCRdb mirrors the immuneACCESS table, restricted to in-frame sequences. Some clones are absent from its copies; in checked studies, under half trace to an unresolved V gene, and the reason for the others is unknown. V, J and clone size derive from that table, while D and trimming were established from the DNA sequence. This sample's table contains approximately 72,000 clones. The ten largest clones take up more than 2.5% of the sample.

In regard to this clone: Which antigen it targets is not known.

Sample: PBMCs. This TCR was sampled from a man aged 40-49 years in good health and CMV-seronegative.

The DNA is as follows: TGCAGCGTTGAACAGGGGAACCACGAGCAGTACTTC. This encodes CSVEQGNHEQYF. This chain is built from TRBV29-1 and TRBJ2-7; tentative D gene TRBD1, with 6 bases matching. The CDR3 goes from the cysteine to the phenylalanine over 12 residues. Here the CDR3 DNA is all that survives: 36 bases in frame from base 1. Reading the germline V gene gives CDR1 SQVTM and CDR2 ANQGSEA. V is reduced by 2 bases and J by 5 bases, leaving a spacing of 10 bases between them.